This record concerns one T cell receptor beta chain sequence. Those enrolled in Seattle joined during active infection and were followed longitudinally afterward. Original processing notes: By means of reference gene primer amplification, nucleated cell counts were estimated. Profiled with immunoSEQ multiplex PCR; TCRdb holds only in-frame clones, not every one. That table gives V, J and clone size, and the DNA gave D and trimming. This table has some 230,000 clones, 82% appearing once. This entry is derived from a study of blood T cell repertoires in COVID-19. Whole-study context: Nucleic acid was either cDNA or gDNA, and it came from T cells, B-cell-depleted T cells, or PBMCs.

CDR3 length equals 15 residues. Unmatched junction bases numbered 10, after V lost 6 bases and J lost 3 bases. Germline CDR1 MNHEY, CDR2 SVGAGI. Sequencing was carried out using peripheral blood. This clonotype was sampled from a woman over 75 with COVID-19, enrolled during active disease. V is TRBV6-5 and J is TRBJ1-2, with 7 bases lining up with TRBD1. This CDR3 reads CASRAGTDPYYGYTF. The DNA for the CDR3 is TGTGCCAGCAGGGCCGGGACAGACCCTTACTATGGCTACACCTTC.